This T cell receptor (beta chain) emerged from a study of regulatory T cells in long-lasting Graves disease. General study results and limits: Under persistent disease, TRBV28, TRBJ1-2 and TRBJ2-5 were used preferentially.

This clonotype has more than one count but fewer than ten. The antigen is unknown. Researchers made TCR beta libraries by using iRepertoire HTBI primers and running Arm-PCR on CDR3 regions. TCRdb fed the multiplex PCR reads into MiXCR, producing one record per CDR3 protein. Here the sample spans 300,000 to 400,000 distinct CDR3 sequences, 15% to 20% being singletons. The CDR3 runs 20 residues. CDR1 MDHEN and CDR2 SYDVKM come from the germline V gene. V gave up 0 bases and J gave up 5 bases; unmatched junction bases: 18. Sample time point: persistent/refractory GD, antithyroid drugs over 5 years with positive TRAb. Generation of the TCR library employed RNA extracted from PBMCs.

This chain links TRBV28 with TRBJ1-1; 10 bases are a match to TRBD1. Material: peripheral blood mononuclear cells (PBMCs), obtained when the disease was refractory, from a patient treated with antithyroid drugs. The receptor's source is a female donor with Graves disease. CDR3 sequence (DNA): TGTGCCAGCAGTTTATGGTCATTTGGCGGGGACAGGGGATCGGGGACTGAAGCTTTCTTT. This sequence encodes CASSLWSFGGDRGSGTEAFF.